This T cell receptor beta chain derives from a study of blood T cell repertoires in COVID-19. About the research overall: Some COVID-19 samples were acute and others convalescent; all came from the United States, Italy and Spain.

The V gene lost 0 bases and the J gene lost 8 bases, with 14 bases spanning the gap. The CDR3 runs to 14 residues. Germline loops: CDR1 SGHRS, CDR2 YFSETQ. Method: immunoSEQ multiplex PCR; TCRdb's copy keeps in-frame clones and lacks some. The profile shows roughly 90,000 clones, about 87% of them singletons. This clonotype was sampled from a man in his forties with acute or convalescent COVID-19. This chain links TRBV5-1 with TRBJ1-1; D unresolved. The sequencing sample was made of peripheral blood. CDR3 residues: CASSLAGPRSEAFF. The CDR3 DNA sequence: TGCGCCAGCAGCTTGGCTGGTCCCAGATCAGAAGCTTTCTTT. Variable domain in full (rest from reference TRBV5-1 and TRBJ1-1): KAGVTQTPRYLIKTRGQQVTLSCSPISGHRSVSWYQQTPGQGLQFLFEYFSETQRNKGNFPGRFSGRQFSNSRSEMNVSTLELGDSALYLCASSLAGPRSEAFFGQGTRLTVV.